The source of this TCR beta chain is a study of T cells in Graves' hyperthyroidism and ophthalmopathy. Amplified TCR beta CDR3 regions derived from RNA transcripts. The study used the HTBI primer set for a first-round RT-PCR of the TCR CDR3. TCRdb re-derived calls from the multiplex PCR reads in MiXCR, one entry per CDR3 protein. The profile shows hundreds of thousands of distinct CDR3 sequences, just under 45% of them singletons. The sequence came from an adult man with Graves' disease, either hyperthyroidism or ophthalmopathy (not recorded which). Sample: peripheral blood or thyroid tissue (not recorded which).

The CDR3 spells CASSISSIRGSPLHF. The DNA for the CDR3 is TGTGCCAGTAGTATCAGCTCCATCCGGGGCTCACCCCTCCACTTT. V and J are TRBV19 and TRBJ1-6; TRBD1 is a possible D gene (5 bases). V shed 3 bases and J shed 10 bases, with 16 bases lying between them. The CDR3 sequence is 15 residues long. Per germline, CDR1 LNHDA and CDR2 SQIVND (reference sequence).